This T cell receptor beta chain comes out of a study of CD8+CD57+ T cells in acquired aplastic anemia. The overall study: Sorting CD4+ and CD8+ cells gave DNA averaging roughly 3.5 ug.

Regarding this clonotype: Compared with germline, one end of the junction differs, possibly owing to a read error.

TCR beta VDJ and CDR3 profiling used genomic DNA as template. TCRdb re-analysed the reads in MiXCR, keeping a single row per CDR3 protein. The table lists approximately 250,000 distinct CDR3 sequences, 82% of them singletons, with roughly 42% in the top ten. The CDR3 is 14 residues long. Germline V gene lookup returns CDR1 SGDLS and CDR2 YYNGEE. For sequencing, patients were chosen who had shown expansion of CD8+CD57+ cells by flow cytometry. The sample was sorted CD4+, CD8+, or CD8+CD57+ T cells (not recorded which) from PBMCs. The gene calls are TRBV9 and TRBJ2-1; the D is unclear. The clonotype was recovered from a human donor with aplastic anemia. In nucleotides, the CDR3 is TGTGCCAGCAGCGTAGAGGAGTATCCCCCGGTGAACATCTTC. This gives the protein CASSVEEYPPVNIF.